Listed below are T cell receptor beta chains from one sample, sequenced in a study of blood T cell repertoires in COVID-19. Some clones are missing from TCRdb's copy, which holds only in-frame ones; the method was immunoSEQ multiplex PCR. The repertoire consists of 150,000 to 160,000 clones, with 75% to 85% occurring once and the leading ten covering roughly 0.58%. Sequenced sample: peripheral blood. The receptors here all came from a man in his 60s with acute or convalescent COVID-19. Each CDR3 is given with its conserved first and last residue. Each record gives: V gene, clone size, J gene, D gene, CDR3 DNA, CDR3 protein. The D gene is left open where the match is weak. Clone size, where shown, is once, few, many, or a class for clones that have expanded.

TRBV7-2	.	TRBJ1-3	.	TGTGCCAGCAGCTTAGGAATGTACAGATCTGGAAACACCATATATTTT	CASSLGMYRSGNTIYF
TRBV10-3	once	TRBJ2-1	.	TGTGCCATCAGTGAGTCAACAGGGTATTTTGGCAATGAGCAGTTCTTC	CAISESTGYFGNEQFF
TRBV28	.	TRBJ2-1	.	TGTGCCAGCAGTTCCGGCGGGTGGGCTGAGCAGTTCTTC	CASSSGGWAEQFF
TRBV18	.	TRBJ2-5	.	TGTGCCAGCTCACAAACCGGTACTAGATTTAAGGAGACCCAGTACTTC	CASSQTGTRFKETQYF
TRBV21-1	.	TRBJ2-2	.	TGTGCCAGCAGCGCCCGGTACACCGGGGAGCTGTTTTTT	CASSARYTGELFF
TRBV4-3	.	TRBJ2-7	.	TGCGCCAGCGCACGGGATTTGAACTACGAGCAGTACTTC	CASARDLNYEQYF
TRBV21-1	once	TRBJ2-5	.	TGTGCCAGCAGCAGCAGGGGCGGGGAGACCCAGTACTTC	CASSSRGGETQYF
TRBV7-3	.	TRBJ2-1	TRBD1	TGTGCCAGCAGCGCGCAGGGGGCGAGCTACAATGAGCAGTTCTTC	CASSAQGASYNEQFF
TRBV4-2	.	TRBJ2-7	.	TGTGCCAGCAGCACCGGGATCAGGAGCCTTGAGCAGTACTTC	CASSTGIRSLEQYF
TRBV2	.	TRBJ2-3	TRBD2	TGTGCCAGCAGTTCGGGACTAGCGGGACGGGGAGATACGCAGTATTTT	CASSSGLAGRGDTQYF
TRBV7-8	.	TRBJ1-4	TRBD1	TGTGCCAGCAGCTTAAGGTCGTTCAGGGGACAGGATGAAAAACTGTTTTTT	CASSLRSFRGQDEKLFF
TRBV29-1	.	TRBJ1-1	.	TGCAGCGTCCCGAAGTCACAGGGAACCATGAACACTGAAGCTTTCTTT	CSVPKSQGTMNTEAFF
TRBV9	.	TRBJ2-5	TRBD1	TGTGCCAGCAGCGTTGGACAGGCCCACAAAGAGACCCAGTACTTC	CASSVGQAHKETQYF
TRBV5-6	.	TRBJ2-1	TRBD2	TGTGCCAGCAGCTTATCCCCGACTAGCGGGGGGTACGTGAATGAGCAGTTCTTC	CASSLSPTSGGYVNEQFF
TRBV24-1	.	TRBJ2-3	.	TGTGCCACGGCGATGGGGGCAACATACCCAGATACGCAGTATTTT	CATAMGATYPDTQYF
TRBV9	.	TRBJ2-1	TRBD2	TGTGCCAGCAGCGGTGGGGCATCCGGACTAGCGGGGGAAGGGCAGTTCTTC	CASSGGASGLAGEGQFF
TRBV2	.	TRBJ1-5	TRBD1	TGTGCCAGCAAGGACAGGGCGCCCAATCAGCCCCAGCATTTT	CASKDRAPNQPQHF
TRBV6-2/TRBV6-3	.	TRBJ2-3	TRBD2	TGTGCCAGCAGCCTAGCGGGGATGACAGATACGCAGTATTTT	CASSLAGMTDTQYF
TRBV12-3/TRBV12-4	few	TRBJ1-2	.	TGTGCCAGCAGTTTATCGAAGACATATGGCTACACCTTC	CASSLSKTYGYTF
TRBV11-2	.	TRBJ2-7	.	TGTGCCAGCAGCTCCTCGGGCGGGACGGTTTACGAGCAGTACTTC	CASSSSGGTVYEQYF
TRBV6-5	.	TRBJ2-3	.	TGTGCCAGCAGTTACTCGACTCGGGGACACACAGATACGCAGTATTTT	CASSYSTRGHTDTQYF
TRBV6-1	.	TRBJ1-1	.	TGTGCCAGCAGTGACAGGGGATACACTGAAGCTTTCTTT	CASSDRGYTEAFF
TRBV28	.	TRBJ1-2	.	TGTGCCAGCAGCTCAAAATACTACAGGTCTTTGAGGCGGGGAGATTTC	CASSSKYYRSLRRGDF
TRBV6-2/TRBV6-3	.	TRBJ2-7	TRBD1	TGTGCCAGCAGTCACCCGGGACAGGGGAGGGAGCAGTACTTC	CASSHPGQGREQYF
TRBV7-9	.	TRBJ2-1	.	TGTGCCAGCAGCTCGCAATTTATTAGCGGTGAGCAGTTCTTC	CASSSQFISGEQFF
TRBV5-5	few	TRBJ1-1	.	TGTGCCAGCAGCTTGATCTCGGGCACTGAAGCTTTCTTT	CASSLISGTEAFF
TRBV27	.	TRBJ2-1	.	TGTGCCAGCAGTCCCCGGGAGACAGGGAAGGCCCATGAGCAGTTCTTC	CASSPRETGKAHEQFF
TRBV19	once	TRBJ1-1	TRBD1	TGTGCCAGTAGTCCCCCGGGACAGGGTTTAGCGGAAGCTTTCTTT	CASSPPGQGLAEAFF
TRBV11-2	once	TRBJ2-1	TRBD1	TGTGCCAGCAGCTTAATTAGACAGGGGGGCGAGCAGTTCTTC	CASSLIRQGGEQFF
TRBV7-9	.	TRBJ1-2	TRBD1	TGTGCCAGCAGCTCTAGACAGGGCAGGGCAGACTACACCTTC	CASSSRQGRADYTF
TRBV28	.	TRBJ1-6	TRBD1	TGTGCCAGCAGTGGGACAGCTAATTCACCCCTCCACTTT	CASSGTANSPLHF
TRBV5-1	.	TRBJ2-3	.	TGCGCCAGCAGCTTGAGGGCAGGGGGCACAGATACGCAGTATTTT	CASSLRAGGTDTQYF
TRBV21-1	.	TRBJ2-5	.	TGTGCCAGCAGCAAAGCTCCTAGCGAGGAGACCCAGTACTTC	CASSKAPSEETQYF
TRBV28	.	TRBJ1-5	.	TGTGCCAGCAGTTTTGGGCAGGGGAGTGGCAATCAGCCCCAGCATTTT	CASSFGQGSGNQPQHF
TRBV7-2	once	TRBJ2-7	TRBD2	TGTGCCAGCAGCTTAATTGGGCGGGGGGGGTCCTACGAGCAGTACTTC	CASSLIGRGGSYEQYF
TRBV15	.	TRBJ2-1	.	TGTGCCACCAGCAGAGATTTCGGGCGGGGCGTTGACAATGAGCAGTTCTTC	CATSRDFGRGVDNEQFF
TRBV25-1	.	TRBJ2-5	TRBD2	TGTGCCAGCAGTGATTGGCGGGAGGGAGGAGAGACCCAGTACTTC	CASSDWREGGETQYF
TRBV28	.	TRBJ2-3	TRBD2	TGTGCCAGCAGTTTAGCGGGAGACACAGATACGCAGTATTTT	CASSLAGDTDTQYF
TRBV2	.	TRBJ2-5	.	TGTGCCAGCATCAGGGACACCGAAGAGACCCAGTACTTC	CASIRDTEETQYF
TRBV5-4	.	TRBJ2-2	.	TGTGCCAGCAGCTGGGGCAGGGATAGCGGGGAGCTGTTTTTT	CASSWGRDSGELFF
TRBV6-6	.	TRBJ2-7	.	TGTGCCAGCAGCTCCGAGGGATACGAGCAGTACTTC	CASSSEGYEQYF
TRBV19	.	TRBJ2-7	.	TGTGCCAGTAGCCGGACAGTTACCTACGAGCAGTACTTC	CASSRTVTYEQYF
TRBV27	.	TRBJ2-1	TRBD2	TGTGCCAGCAGTCCGAGGTGGGCTAGCGGCGCTAGTGAGCAGTTCTTC	CASSPRWASGASEQFF
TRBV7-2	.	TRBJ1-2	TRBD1	TGTGCCAGCAGCTTAGAAAGCAGGGGGCGCGACCCTGGCTACACCTTC	CASSLESRGRDPGYTF
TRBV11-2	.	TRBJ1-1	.	TGTGCCAGCAGCCGAAGGGGCACGGCGCCCGGCGAAGCTTTCTTT	CASSRRGTAPGEAFF
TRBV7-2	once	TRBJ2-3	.	TGTGCCAGCAGCTTTACAGGGAAGGGGACAGATACGCAGTATTTT	CASSFTGKGTDTQYF